The next 27 T cell receptor beta chains were all read from a single sample in a study of cytomegalovirus exposure and HLA in healthy donors. 13 Jbeta primers and 60 Vbeta primers were used for the PCR. Generated by immunoSEQ multiplex PCR, the TCRdb table keeps only in-frame clones and is missing some. The table has under 200,000 clones, 60% to 85% seen once. Input material: PBMCs. The source of these receptors is a woman aged 40 to 50 in good health and CMV-seronegative.

The chain carries TRBV2 and TRBJ2-7; unclear D gene. Germline assignment: CDR1 SNHLY and CDR2 FYNNEI. The CDR3 consists of 13 residues. Trimming removed 3 bases from V and 6 bases from J, with 12 bases in between. The DNA for the CDR3 is TGTGCCAGCAGTGAGTCGTACTTTCTCGAGCAGTACTTC. It encodes CASSESYFLEQYF.

V usage is TRBV6-1 and J usage is TRBJ2-7, with 7 bases lining up with TRBD1. V lost 10 bases and J lost 0; bases outside the gene matches: 9. The CDR3 extends over 14 amino acids. In germline, CDR1 is MNHNS, CDR2 SASEGT. The chain's CDR3 is CATNDRAISYEQYF. DNA for the CDR3: TGTGCCACTAACGACAGGGCGATCTCCTACGAGCAGTACTTC.

CDR3 in DNA: TGTGCCACCAGCAGATTGGGGACTCAAGCCTACGAGCAGTACTTC. Protein: CATSRLGTQAYEQYF. The chain combines TRBV15 with TRBJ2-7; maybe TRBD2 (6 bases). CDR1 is LNHNV and CDR2 is YYDKDF in the germline V gene (reference sequence). Trimming stripped 2 bases from V and 2 bases from J, with 13 bases between. The CDR3 consists of 15 residues.

The sample holds one count of this clone. The V and J genes are TRBV6-5 and TRBJ2-5; TRBD1 aligns across 9 bases. Germline-derived CDR1 and CDR2 are MNHEY and SVGAGI. V was pared by 9 bases and J by 5 bases, with 7 bases of the junction left unmatched. The CDR3 spans 13 residues. This CDR3 reads CASTGGEWETQYF. DNA of the CDR3: TGTGCCAGTACAGGGGGCGAGTGGGAGACCCAGTACTTC.

The J gene is TRBJ1-2, the V gene TRBV28; 9 bases are shared with TRBD1. Germline V gene lookup returns CDR1 MDHEN and CDR2 SYDVKM. Trimming at V came to 7 bases and at J to 2 bases, leaving 5 bases not matched to a gene. The CDR3 length is 14 residues. The CDR3 is CASNTGQGNYGYTF. CDR3 coding DNA: TGTGCCAGCAATACGGGACAGGGCAACTATGGCTACACCTTC.

V and J are TRBV6-5 and TRBJ2-5, with 10 bases aligning to TRBD1. CDR1 MNHEY and CDR2 SVGAGI come from the germline V gene. The CDR3 loop spans 14 amino acids. V shed 2 bases, J shed 5 bases, and the junction held 2 bases outside the gene matches. CDR3 in DNA: TGTGCCAGCAGTTACGACAGGGGGCGGGAGACCCAGTACTTC. Translation: CASSYDRGRETQYF.

This clone was seen a single time. The V call is TRBV27, the J call TRBJ1-1, with a possible D match to TRBD1 (5 bases). Germline loops: CDR1 MNHEY, CDR2 SMNVEV (reference sequence). The V end lost 5 bases, the J end lost 4 bases, and 14 bases lay between the germline ends. The CDR3 runs 14 residues. The CDR3 DNA reads as TGTGCCAGCAGTCCGTACTTGGGGGGCACTGAAGCTTTCTTT. Encoded protein: CASSPYLGGTEAFF.

This clone was found a few times. V usage is TRBV18 and J usage is TRBJ1-2; D is unclear. The CDR3 runs to 15 residues. The V and J ends lost 2 bases and 5 bases respectively, with 15 bases between them. CDR1 and CDR2 from the germline V gene are KGHSH and LQKENI. CDR3 nucleotides: TGTGCCAGCTCACCAGTGGAGAGTGGAAGTTATGGCTACACCTTC. Its translation: CASSPVESGSYGYTF.

The chain is built from TRBV6-1 and TRBJ1-5; D gene uncertain. V lost 2 bases to trimming and J lost 5 bases, with 13 bases between them. This CDR3 comprises 15 residues. Germline V gene lookup returns CDR1 MNHNS and CDR2 SASEGT. The CDR3 DNA reads TGTGCCAGCAGTGAAACAGTGACAAACTATCAGCCCCAGCATTTT. It specifies CASSETVTNYQPQHF.

The chain joins TRBV6-5 to TRBJ1-5; 10 bases match TRBD1. Unmatched junction bases numbered 6, after V lost 4 bases and J lost 6 bases. This CDR3 is 15 amino acids long. Germline CDR1 reads MNHEY; CDR2 reads SVGAGI. CDR3 DNA: TGTGCCAGCAGTTCCGGGACAGGGGTGGGTCAGCCCCAGCATTTT. Its protein is CASSSGTGVGQPQHF.

This rearrangement joins TRBV11-3 to TRBJ1-1; D not certain. Germline CDR1 and CDR2: SGHNT and YENEEA. Trimming pared 5 bases from V and 7 bases from J, leaving 14 bases between. The CDR3 extends over 13 amino acids. Written as DNA, the CDR3 is TGTGCCAGCAGCCATGGCTTCGGCGGTGAAGCTTTCTTT. Translating gives CASSHGFGGEAFF.

V and J are TRBV6-1 and TRBJ1-6; D is unresolved. The CDR3 is 9 amino acids. V lost 6 bases to trimming and J lost 13 bases, with 4 bases between them. Germline loops: CDR1 MNHNS, CDR2 SASEGT. The CDR3 nucleotides read TGTGCCAGCAGGACTCCCCTCCACTTT. Encoded protein: CASRTPLHF.

The chain combines TRBV28 with TRBJ1-1, with a weak D call TRBD1 (5 bases). V was shortened by 2 bases and J by 6 bases, with 7 bases between the two germline ends. The CDR3 has 12 residues. Per germline, CDR1 MDHEN and CDR2 SYDVKM. Here the CDR3 reads CASSLGRAEAFF. CDR3 in DNA: TGTGCCAGCAGTTTAGGCAGGGCTGAAGCTTTCTTT.

The chain links TRBV4-1 to TRBJ2-5; D is unresolved. The J call may be mistaken, given a closer DNA end match to TRBJ2-7. This CDR3 has 13 amino acids. In germline, CDR1 is MGHRA, CDR2 YSYEKL. In DNA form, the CDR3 reads TGCGCCAGCAGCGTTGCCACCTCCTACGAGCAGTACTTC. Amino acid sequence: CASSVATSYEQYF.

The chain has TRBV7-9 and TRBJ2-6; D not certain. Germline V gene lookup returns CDR1 SEHNR and CDR2 FQNEAQ (reference sequence). The length of the CDR3 is 17 residues. Trimming took 0 bases from V and 0 from J, leaving 9 bases between them. CDR3 loop: CASSLARVHSGANVLTF. In DNA form, the CDR3 reads TGTGCCAGCAGCTTAGCCCGAGTCCACTCTGGGGCCAACGTCCTGACTTTC.

The chain carries TRBV20-1 and TRBJ1-1; D is uncertain. CDR3 length: 11 amino acids. The germline V gene has CDR1 DFQATT and CDR2 SNEGSKA (reference sequence). Trimming removed 2 bases from V and 1 base from J, with 2 bases in between. The CDR3 region is CSARQNTEAFF. In DNA, the CDR3 is TGCAGTGCTAGACAGAACACTGAAGCTTTCTTT.

This clone was picked up one time. The J gene is TRBJ1-5, the V gene TRBV6-1; 9 bases agree with TRBD1. The ends lost 4 bases at V and 7 bases at J; junction bases unmatched: 8. This CDR3 has 15 amino acids. CDR1 MNHNS and CDR2 SASEGT come from the germline V gene. In nucleotides, the CDR3 is TGTGCCAGCAGTGCCGCCCGGGACAGGGTCCAGCCCCAGCATTTT. Amino acids: CASSAARDRVQPQHF.

V usage is TRBV4-1 and J usage is TRBJ2-3, with D possibly matching TRBD1 (6 bases). This CDR3 comprises 18 residues. The germline V gene encodes CDR1 MGHRA and CDR2 YSYEKL. V gave up 0 bases and J gave up 0 bases, with 16 bases separating them. CDR3 loop: CASSQDPVRGSSTDTQYF. For the CDR3, the DNA is TGCGCCAGCAGCCAAGATCCGGTTAGGGGGTCTAGCACAGATACGCAGTATTTT.

The chain combines TRBV7-8 with TRBJ2-2; TRBD1 matches at 7 bases. This CDR3 has 15 residues. Trimming took 5 bases from V and 5 from J; bases not matched to a gene: 8. Germline V gene lookup returns CDR1 SGHVS and CDR2 FQNEAQ. The CDR3 reads CASSNAYRGTGELFF. CDR3 bases: TGTGCCAGCAGCAATGCCTACAGGGGTACCGGGGAGCTGTTTTTT.

V gene TRBV18 combines with J gene TRBJ2-7, with a possible D match to TRBD2 (7 bases). From germline, CDR1 is KGHSH and CDR2 LQKENI. The V gene lost 3 bases and the J gene lost 5 bases, with 17 bases spanning the gap. The CDR3 runs to 15 residues. CDR3 bases: TGTGCCAGCTCACCTCCCCGGGGGGCGCGCGACGAGCAGTACTTC. Its translation is CASSPPRGARDEQYF.

This clone was observed once. The chain joins TRBV5-1 to TRBJ1-5, with a possible D match to TRBD1 (5 bases). V shed 4 bases and J shed 5 bases, with 13 bases lying between them. This CDR3 spans 14 amino acids. Germline V lookup: CDR1 SGHRS, CDR2 YFSETQ. CDR3 DNA: TGCGCCAGCAGCCGAGACAGTCCTGATCAGCCCCAGCATTTT. Translated: CASSRDSPDQPQHF.

CDR3 in amino acids: CASSPETGVNTEAFF. The CDR3 DNA sequence: TGTGCCAGCAGCCCAGAGACAGGGGTCAACACTGAAGCTTTCTTT. This chain joins TRBV11-2 and TRBJ1-1; 8 positions match TRBD1. Germline values: CDR1 SGHAT, CDR2 FQNNGV. CDR3 length: 15 residues. Trimming took 5 bases from V and 2 from J; bases not matched to a gene: 7.

V and J are TRBV11-2 and TRBJ1-1; perhaps TRBD1 as D (5 bases). CDR1 is SGHAT, CDR2 FQNNGV, per germline. The length of the CDR3 is 15 residues. V was pared by 2 bases and J by 1 base, with 11 bases between. The chain's CDR3 is CASSLWGTGNTEAFF. CDR3 nucleotides: TGTGCCAGCAGCTTATGGGGCACAGGGAACACTGAAGCTTTCTTT.

V is TRBV10-2 and J is TRBJ1-5, with D perhaps TRBD1 (5 bases). The CDR3 has 13 residues. Germline V gives CDR1 WSHSY, CDR2 SAAADI. V lost 6 bases to trimming and J lost 7 bases, with 13 bases between them. The CDR3 loop is CASRDGTGQPQHF. In DNA form, the CDR3 reads TGCGCCAGCAGGGATGGGACTGGGCAGCCCCAGCATTTT.

The rearrangement links TRBV2 to TRBJ1-2; 7 nucleotides match TRBD1. J gave up 8 bases and V 7 bases, and 19 bases lay outside the gene matches. The length of the CDR3 is 16 residues. CDR1 is SNHLY and CDR2 is FYNNEI in the germline V gene. In DNA, the CDR3 is TGTGCCAGCACCGGAGGGCCGACAGGGACGCTTTACGGCTACACCTTC. Amino acid sequence: CASTGGPTGTLYGYTF.

This chain joins TRBV6-5 and TRBJ2-1; TRBD2 agrees at 7 bases. Germline loops: CDR1 MNHEY, CDR2 SVGAGI. Trimming removed 0 bases from V and 3 bases from J; junction bases left unmatched: 5. CDR3 length equals 16 residues. The CDR3 loop reads CASSYSGGEGYNEQFF. The CDR3 nucleotides are TGTGCCAGCAGTTACTCTGGGGGGGAGGGCTACAATGAGCAGTTCTTC.

This clone has only one observation. The gene calls are TRBV29-1 and TRBJ2-5; TRBD2 matches at 13 bases. The CDR3 contains 14 residues. CDR1 is SQVTM, CDR2 ANQGSEA, per germline. The V segment lost 6 bases and the J segment 5 bases; nucleotides outside the gene matches: 6. CDR3 amino acids: CSVRTSGGPETQYF. CDR3 in DNA: TGCAGCGTGCGGACTAGCGGGGGTCCGGAGACCCAGTACTTC.